This T cell receptor beta chain came from a study of blood T cell repertoires in COVID-19. TCRdb's copy holds only in-frame clones and misses some; the assay was immunoSEQ multiplex PCR. The table has 48,000 or so clones, about nine tenths seen once. Germline CDR1 reads SEHNR; CDR2 reads FQNEAQ (reference sequence). J gave up 4 bases and V 5 bases, and 6 bases lay outside the gene matches. The CDR3 has 14 amino acids. The specimen sequenced was peripheral blood. This TCR was sampled from a human donor in a cohort sampled during active COVID-19. The chain is built from TRBV7-9 and TRBJ2-5, with TRBD1 matching 8 bases. The CDR3 region has the DNA TGTGCCAGCAGCCTCGGACAGGGCGCAGAGACCCAGTACTTC. It translates to CASSLGQGAETQYF.